This T cell receptor beta chain came from a study of spatial heterogeneity in lung cancer. Across the whole study: Consistent detection of more beta-chain than alpha-chain sequences was observed.

TCR cDNA molecules were tagged individually, and each one carried a unique molecular identifier. TCRdb re-analysed the 5' RACE reads in MiXCR, keeping a single row per CDR3 protein. The sample lists some 21,000 distinct CDR3 sequences; roughly 3% were seen once. The CDR3 loop spans 17 amino acids. V was pared by 0 bases and J by 0 bases, with 12 bases between. Looked up from germline, CDR1 is GTSNPN and CDR2 is SVGIG (reference sequence). Stated time point: sample taken at primary tumor resection. The cohort: some 73 early-stage, untreated non-small cell lung cancer patients. This clonotype showed up many times.

The chain combines TRBV30 with TRBJ1-6, with D hard to call. The sequences come from PBMCs, collected at surgery. The sequence came from a female donor with early-stage non-small cell lung cancer. CDR3 DNA sequence: TGTGCCTGGAGTGTAGGGTACGGACGCTCCTATAATTCACCCCTCCACTTT. Residues: CAWSVGYGRSYNSPLHF.